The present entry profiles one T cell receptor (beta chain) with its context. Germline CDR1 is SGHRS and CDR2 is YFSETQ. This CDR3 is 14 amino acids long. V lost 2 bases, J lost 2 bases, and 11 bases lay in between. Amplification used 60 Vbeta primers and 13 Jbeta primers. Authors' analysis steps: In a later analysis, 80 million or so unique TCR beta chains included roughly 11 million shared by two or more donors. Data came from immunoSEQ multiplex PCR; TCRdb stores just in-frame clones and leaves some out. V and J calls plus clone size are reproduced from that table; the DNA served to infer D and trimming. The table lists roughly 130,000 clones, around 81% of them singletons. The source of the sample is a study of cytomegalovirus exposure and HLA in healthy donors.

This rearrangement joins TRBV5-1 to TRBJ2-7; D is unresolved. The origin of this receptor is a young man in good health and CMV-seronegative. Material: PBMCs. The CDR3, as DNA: TGCGCCAGCAGCTTCCGTCCCAGGACCTACGAGCAGTACTTC. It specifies CASSFRPRTYEQYF.